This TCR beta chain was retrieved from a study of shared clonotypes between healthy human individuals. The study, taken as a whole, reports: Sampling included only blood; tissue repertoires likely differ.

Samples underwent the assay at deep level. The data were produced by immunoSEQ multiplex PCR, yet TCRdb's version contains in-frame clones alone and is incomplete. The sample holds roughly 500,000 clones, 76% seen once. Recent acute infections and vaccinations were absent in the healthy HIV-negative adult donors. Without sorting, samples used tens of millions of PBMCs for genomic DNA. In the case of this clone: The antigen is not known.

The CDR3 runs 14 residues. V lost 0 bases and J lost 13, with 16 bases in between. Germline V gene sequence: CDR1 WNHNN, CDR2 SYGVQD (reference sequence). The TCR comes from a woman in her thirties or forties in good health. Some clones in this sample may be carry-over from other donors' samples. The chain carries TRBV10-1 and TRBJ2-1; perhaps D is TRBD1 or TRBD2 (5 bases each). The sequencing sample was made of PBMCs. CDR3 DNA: TGCGCCAGCAGTGAGTCGGGACCAGCTTTCTCCCAGTTCTTC. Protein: CASSESGPAFSQFF.